One and the same sample provided the 20 T cell receptor beta chains below, sequenced in a study of blood T cells in healthy people across ages. Primed by a sample-barcoded 5' primer and a J-beta primer mix, a second PCR proceeded for 7 to 11 cycles. TCRdb reanalysed the 5' RACE reads using MiXCR and keeps one entry per CDR3 protein. The repertoire holds approximately 1,000,000 distinct CDR3 sequences, with under 45% as singletons. The specimen sequenced was blood. The receptors here all came from an older woman in good health.

This clonotype appeared many times. The CDR3 bases are TGTGCCAGCAGTTCCGGGACGGGGTACAATGAGCAGTTCTTC. It is translated as CASSSGTGYNEQFF. V is TRBV12-3 or TRBV12-4 and J is TRBJ2-1, with D possibly called TRBD1 or TRBD2 (5 bases each). The V gene lost 4 bases and the J gene lost 4 bases, with 11 bases spanning the gap. This CDR3 is built from 14 residues.

The rearrangement uses TRBV19 and TRBJ2-3; the D gene is possibly TRBD2 (6 bases). Germline assignment: CDR1 LNHDA and CDR2 SQIVND (reference sequence). V lost 4 bases and J 2 bases, leaving 13 bases between the germline ends. This CDR3 contains 15 residues. The CDR3 region has the DNA TGTGCCAGTAGTACTGCTAGCGCCCCCACAGATACGCAGTATTTT. Protein product: CASSTASAPTDTQYF.

The gene calls are TRBV7-9 and TRBJ2-1; the match to TRBD1 covers 10 bases. The CDR3 sequence is 14 residues long. Germline CDR1 is SEHNR and CDR2 is FQNEAQ (reference sequence). V lost 1 base and J lost 9; bases outside the gene matches: 3. CDR3 loop: CASSLGQGASEQFF. CDR3 bases: TGTGCCAGCAGCTTAGGACAGGGGGCAAGTGAGCAGTTCTTC. Using reference TRBV7-9 and TRBJ2-1 for the parts outside the CDR3, the full variable domain is DTGVSQNPRHKITKRGQNVTFRCDPISEHNRLYWYRQTLGQGPEFLTYFQNEAQLEKSRLLSDRFSAERPKGSFSTLEIQRTEQGDSAMYLCASSLGQGASEQFFGPGTRLTVL.

This clonotype has a handful of counts. This chain uses TRBV3-1 with TRBJ2-3; 13 bases are a match to TRBD2. The germline CDR1 and CDR2 sequences are LGHDT and YNNKEL (reference sequence). Trimming removed 8 bases from V and 2 bases from J; junction bases left unmatched: 7. The CDR3 consists of 16 residues. The CDR3 DNA sequence: TGTGCCAGCCAGTTCGGACTAGCGGGAGACACAGATACGCAGTATTTT. This encodes CASQFGLAGDTDTQYF.

V usage is TRBV10-2 and J usage is TRBJ2-7, with 11 bases matching TRBD2. Germline V gene lookup returns CDR1 WSHSY and CDR2 SAAADI. Trimming cost V 10 bases and J 7 bases; bases outside gene matches: 12. CDR3 length equals 14 residues. This CDR3 reads CATRLAGFSNEQYF. CDR3 bases: TGCGCCACACGACTAGCGGGATTTAGCAATGAGCAGTACTTC.

This clonotype was seen more than once but under ten times. DNA for the CDR3: TGTGCCATCAGTGACCCGGACAGGGTTGCCTCTAACTATGGCTACACCTTC. This gives the protein CAISDPDRVASNYGYTF. The chain links TRBV10-3 to TRBJ1-2; 8 nucleotides line up with TRBD1. The CDR3 is 17 amino acids. CDR1 ENHRY and CDR2 SYGVKD come from the germline V gene. Unmatched junction bases numbered 9, after V lost 3 bases and J lost 0 bases.

This chain joins TRBV6-2 or TRBV6-3 and TRBJ2-4, with 9 bases that match TRBD1. With the DNA end fitting TRBJ2-7 better, the J assignment may be wrong. The length of the CDR3 is 14 residues. Germline loops: CDR1 MNHEY, CDR2 SVGEGT. The CDR3 loop reads CASRPPGQGGEQYF. For the CDR3, the DNA is TGTGCCAGCAGACCCCCGGGACAGGGAGGCGAGCAGTACTTC.

CDR3: CASSPPDSPWGEQYF. In nucleotides, the CDR3 is TGTGCCAGCTCACCACCGGACTCACCTTGGGGCGAGCAGTACTTC. V and J are TRBV18 and TRBJ2-4; D possibly corresponds to TRBD2 (5 bases). The last part of the DNA fits TRBJ2-7 better; the J call may be wrong. Germline V gives CDR1 KGHSH, CDR2 LQKENI. The CDR3 consists of 15 residues.

The chain is built from TRBV15 and TRBJ2-4; weak D call: TRBD2 (6 bases). The end of the DNA aligns better with TRBJ2-7, so the J call may be wrong. This CDR3 has 14 residues. Germline V gene sequence: CDR1 LNHNV, CDR2 YYDKDF (reference sequence). The CDR3 protein is CATSNDGGTYEQYF. The CDR3 DNA sequence: TGTGCCACCAGCAATGACGGGGGTACCTACGAGCAGTACTTC.

This clonotype has more than one count but fewer than ten. This chain connects TRBV5-1 to TRBJ1-2; maybe TRBD1 (6 bases). The CDR3 sequence is 14 residues long. V shed 3 bases and J shed 8 bases, with 17 bases lying between them. Germline CDR1 and CDR2: SGHRS and YFSETQ. The CDR3 spells CASSSVGGPEGYTF. CDR3 DNA sequence: TGCGCCAGCAGCTCCGTCGGGGGGCCAGAGGGCTACACCTTC.

V usage is TRBV7-9 and J usage is TRBJ2-4; 11 bases map to TRBD2. Germline CDR1 SEHNR, CDR2 FQNEAQ (reference sequence). The V gene end was trimmed by 1 base and the J gene end by 0 bases; junction bases not matched to a gene: 2. The CDR3 is 17 amino acids. The CDR3 spells CASSLVGLAGAKNIQYF. In DNA form, the CDR3 reads TGTGCCAGCAGCTTAGTCGGACTAGCGGGAGCCAAAAACATTCAGTACTTC.

The chain combines TRBV20-1 with TRBJ2-5; TRBD1 might be the D (5 bases). Germline V gene sequence: CDR1 DFQATT, CDR2 SNEGSKA (reference sequence). The CDR3 spans 16 residues. The V end was cut by 4 bases, the J end by 4 bases, with 22 bases between. CDR3 loop: CSATRQGTSSIETQYF. The CDR3 DNA reads as TGCAGTGCTACTCGCCAGGGTACGTCTTCAATAGAGACCCAGTACTTC.

This CDR3 reads CSARPSSVYTYEQYF. As DNA, the CDR3 is TGCAGTGCTAGACCCTCTAGCGTCTACACCTACGAGCAGTACTTC. The chain joins TRBV20-1 to TRBJ2-7; possible D gene TRBD2, 6 bases. The CDR3 length is 15 residues. Trimming took off 2 bases at V and 2 bases at J, with 16 bases between the two ends. Germline values: CDR1 DFQATT, CDR2 SNEGSKA (reference sequence).

For the CDR3, the DNA is TGTGCCAGCAGCCGCGGACAGGGTGGGAACTATGGCTACACCTTC. It is translated as CASSRGQGGNYGYTF. The chain links TRBV3-1 to TRBJ1-2; TRBD1 aligns across 8 bases. V gave up 4 bases and J gave up 2 bases; unmatched junction bases: 6. The CDR3 covers 15 residues. Looked up from germline, CDR1 is LGHDT and CDR2 is YNNKEL (reference sequence).

This clonotype was observed a few times. The J gene is TRBJ2-1, the V gene TRBV27, with TRBD2 matching 13 bases. Germline values: CDR1 MNHEY, CDR2 SMNVEV (reference sequence). This CDR3 spans 17 amino acids. Trimming cost V 7 bases and J 5 bases; bases outside gene matches: 11. CDR3 sequence reads: CASTALGLAGAHNEQFF. The CDR3 DNA reads as TGTGCCAGCACTGCTCTCGGACTAGCGGGAGCCCACAATGAGCAGTTCTTC.

The J gene is TRBJ2-1, the V gene TRBV5-1; a weak D match, TRBD2 (7 bases). Germline CDR1 reads SGHRS; CDR2 reads YFSETQ. Trimming took 3 bases from V and 1 from J, leaving 14 bases between them. The CDR3 contains 16 residues. DNA for the CDR3: TGCGCCAGCAGCTGGGGGCGGGAGTCATCCTACAATGAGCAGTTCTTC. This translates into CASSWGRESSYNEQFF.

There are a few counts of this clonotype. CDR3 protein: CASSRPGLAEETQYF. DNA for the CDR3: TGCGCCAGCAGCCGCCCGGGACTAGCAGAAGAGACCCAGTACTTC. The J gene is TRBJ2-5, the V gene TRBV4-1; 9 bases fit TRBD2. The CDR3 runs 15 residues. V gave up 4 bases and J gave up 3 bases; unmatched junction bases: 6. Germline assignment: CDR1 MGHRA and CDR2 YSYEKL.

On this clonotype itself: This may arise from a read error, as a much more abundant clone is one base away. This chain links TRBV3-1 with TRBJ2-7, with D perhaps given as TRBD1 or TRBD2 (6 bases each). The germline V gene encodes CDR1 LGHDT and CDR2 YNNKEL (reference sequence). Trimming stripped 3 bases from V and 5 bases from J, with 17 bases between. The CDR3 consists of 15 residues. CDR3 amino acids: CASSQGGTLDHEQYF. DNA of the CDR3: TGTGCCAGCAGCCAGGGCGGGACACTAGACCACGAGCAGTACTTC.

The CDR3 reads CASSLGEGKLFF. The CDR3 DNA is TGTGCCAGCAGTTTAGGCGAGGGAAAACTGTTTTTT. This chain uses TRBV28 with TRBJ1-4; the D is unclear. Germline CDR1 reads MDHEN; CDR2 reads SYDVKM. Trimming took off 2 bases at V and 10 bases at J, with 8 bases between the two ends. This CDR3 has 12 residues.

J is TRBJ2-1 and V is TRBV7-2; TRBD2 matches at 8 bases. The CDR3 sequence is 14 residues long. The germline gives CDR1 SGHTA, CDR2 FQGNSA. The junction had 5 bases not matched to a gene; V was cut back by 4 bases and J by 6 bases. CDR3 sequence reads: CASSSSGSFNEQFF. CDR3 in DNA: TGTGCCAGCAGCTCCAGCGGGAGCTTCAATGAGCAGTTCTTC. Full variable domain (remainder filled in from reference TRBV7-2 and TRBJ2-1): GAGVSQSPSNKVTEKGKDVELRCDPISGHTALYWYRQSLGQGLEFLIYFQGNSAPDKSGLPSDRFSAERTGGSVSTLTIQRTQQEDSAVYLCASSSSGSFNEQFFGPGTRLTVL.